This entry describes one TCR beta chain. Antigen specificity is unknown. These data are taken from a study of graft-versus-host responses after intestinal transplantation. Trimming pared 10 bases from V and 9 bases from J, leaving 16 bases between. This CDR3 has 12 residues. Germline assignment: CDR1 LNHDA and CDR2 SQIVND (reference sequence). TCRdb's copy holds only in-frame clones and misses some; the assay was immunoSEQ multiplex PCR. Among tens of thousands of clones listed, about 81% were seen once. The chain carries TRBV19 and TRBJ1-5; D unresolved. The clonotype was recovered from a human donor who was the organ donor for an intestinal transplant. The sample was unstimulated CD4+ T cells sorted from spleen or lymph node cells, taken before transplant. The CDR3 here is CATKEGVGPQHF. DNA of the CDR3: TGTGCCACCAAAGAGGGCGTGGGGCCCCAGCATTTT.